This TCR beta chain emerged from a study of blood T cell repertoires in COVID-19 (dated by TCRdb to 2020 to 2021). Study-level background: Samples from collaborators originated in the United States, Italy and Spain and spanned both the acute and convalescent phases of COVID-19. The prospective study material was composed of cDNA or gDNA derived from T cells, B-cell-depleted T cells, or PBMCs. Deeply sampled blood TCRbeta repertoires from subjects exposed to, actively infected with, or recovered from COVID-19 were included in the dataset. Where available, HLA class I and class II types were obtained from metadata supplied by the sample provider rather than from assay-based typing. Samples came from the ongoing ImmuneRACE study (first 160 participants) plus 1,254 subjects from 6 global collaborators. Sample metadata almost always included a de-identified subject ID, COVID-19 status, age in years and sex. The repertoires were released in a freely available public database intended as a resource for research on the immune response to SARS-CoV-2.

TCRbeta CDR3 regions were amplified from genomic DNA by means of the immunoSEQ Assay, a bias-controlled multiplex PCR. The study's own analysis went as follows. Nucleated cell counts per sample were estimated from amplification of reference gene primers within the assay. Sequence reads were collapsed and filtered to measure the absolute abundance of every unique TCRbeta CDR3 rearrangement. For each sample, productive Simpson clonality was calculated as the square root of Simpson's diversity index over productive rearrangements. TCRdb retrieved this table from immuneACCESS and kept in-frame rearrangements only. Not all clones are present; in checked studies, unresolved V genes account for under half, and no reason is known for the remainder. V and J calls and clone size are given by that table; D and trimming were obtained from the DNA. In all, the sample holds some 62,000 clones, and 70% to 90% of those were seen once. The ten largest clones add up to roughly 1.4% of the sample.

V is cut by 11 bases and J by 7 bases, and the space between the germline ends is 17 bases. Counted from cysteine to phenylalanine, this CDR3 has 12 amino acids. The entry retains the CDR3 DNA only, 36 bases that are in frame from base 1. Summary of the overall study and its limitations: The amount of clinical and demographic metadata varied by source and participant and was provided uncurated.

Remarks on this clone: Its antigen has not been determined. Per-base quality was not reported, and no clone a single base away is much larger than it.

The collaborating institutions used their own protocols to collect whole blood in K2EDTA tubes. For TCRbeta analysis, collaborators shipped samples as frozen whole blood, isolated PBMCs, or DNA extracted from either of those sample types. The TCR originated in a woman aged 80 or over with acute or convalescent COVID-19. This chain is built from TRBV12-3 or TRBV12-4 and TRBJ1-1; matching of 5 bases hints at TRBD1 as the D gene. The sample consisted of peripheral blood. CDR3 loop: CAGSHGGIEAFF. The bases are TGTGCCGGCTCTCACGGGGGTATTGAAGCTTTCTTT.